This T cell receptor (beta chain) was observed in a study of graft-versus-host responses after intestinal transplantation (dated by TCRdb to the early 2020s). Some background on the complete study: Recipients received multivisceral, liver-intestinal, or isolated intestinal transplants. A peak of at least 4% donor T cells among recipient peripheral blood mononuclear cells was the definition used for donor T cell macrochimerism. Every recipient was given anti-thymocyte globulin induction, followed by about three years of maintenance tacrolimus and steroids. The cohort enrolled 24 intestinal transplant recipients, one of whom was a retransplant, and 3 patients without pretransplant specimens were excluded. Alloreactive clones were identified by sequencing pre-transplant mixed lymphocyte reaction products and comparing these products with unstimulated pre-transplant donor and recipient T cells. After intestinal transplantation, graft-versus-host and host-versus-graft alloreactive T cell clones in the graft, circulation and bone marrow were tracked using bulk TCR-beta CDR3 sequencing. Rather than being sequenced by the commercial service, samples from three later patients were sequenced in-house on an Illumina MiSeq and processed with MiXCR.

Study-wide findings and limitations: The relatively low number and heterogeneity of intestinal transplant patients limited the conclusions. Early after transplant, peak levels of circulating GvH clones were found to be associated with declines in HvG clones. Patients with donor T cell macrochimerism had high GvH to HvG T cell clonal ratios in their allografts. GvH clones were detected in recipient bone marrow, and some of these GvH clones were observed earlier in ileal mucosa or blood, consistent with an intestinal mucosal origin.

A remark on this clone: What this receptor recognizes is not known. Within one base of it there is no much larger clone, and no base qualities were kept.

V is pared back by 0 bases and J by 7 bases, with 11 bases lying between the germline termini. The CDR1 and CDR2 encoded by the germline V gene are SGHRS and YFSETQ. The CDR3 goes from the cysteine to the phenylalanine over 15 residues. CDR3 DNA is the only sequence kept; it has 45 bases, read in frame from the first base. To prepare the library, the immunoSEQ multiplex PCR assay was applied. For most patients, genomic DNA was isolated using the Qiagen DNeasy Blood and Tissue Kit and was shipped frozen to Adaptive Biotechnologies for TCR sequencing. For most patients, high-throughput TCR-beta CDR3 sequencing of genomic DNA was performed by Adaptive Biotechnologies. In the source study's methods: Adaptive's ImmunoSEQ software was the source of the TCR sequencing data for roughly 19 patients, while three other patients were processed with MiXCR and VDJtools. To correct CD4 versus CD8 sorting errors, sequences present in both subsets at a frequency ratio below 5:1 were removed. Because the origin of CDR3 nucleotide sequences shared between donor and recipient could not be assigned, those sequences were removed. To count as alloreactive, a clone needed at least 2-fold expansion over unstimulated cells and a minimum CFSE-low frequency of 0.002% (template counts) or 0.001% (read counts). Clones detected in sequenced pre-transplant spleen, lymph node, or MLR CFSE-low populations of the donor or recipient were defined as mappable. The cumulative frequency of alloreactive clones was calculated as a percentage of all sequences, weighted by copy number. In its TCRdb copy, this immuneACCESS table keeps in-frame sequences only and misses some clones. Where compared with another copy, unresolved V genes explain less than half of these, and the others have no known cause. That table is the source of V, J and clone size, and D and trimming were worked out from the DNA. For this sample there are 95,000 to 130,000 clones; approximately 90% appear just once. The ten largest clones take up approximately 0.18% of the sample.

This specimen's time point label, per the study, means: cells obtained before transplantation from donor or recipient. CD3+CD4+ and CD3+CD8+ populations were FACS-sorted from unstimulated pre-transplant donor and recipient cells taken from spleen or lymph nodes. This TCR derives from a human donor who received an intestinal transplant. The sequence is built from TRBV5-1 and TRBJ1-6; 5 matching bases give a weak D call of TRBD1. The source material was unstimulated CD4+ T cells sorted from spleen or lymph node cells, sampled before intestinal transplant. The CDR3 has the sequence CASSLVRGSNSPLHF. The bases are TGCGCCAGCAGCTTGGTGCGGGGGTCCAATTCACCCCTCCACTTT. This CDR3, with the reference TRBV5-1 and TRBJ1-6 proteins standing in past its ends, gives the full variable domain KAGVTQTPRYLIKTRGQQVTLSCSPISGHRSVSWYQQTPGQGLQFLFEYFSETQRNKGNFPGRFSGRQFSNSRSEMNVSTLELGDSALYLCASSLVRGSNSPLHFGNGTRLTVT.